This T cell receptor beta chain was sequenced during a study of T cells in Graves' hyperthyroidism and ophthalmopathy. The wider study: Peripheral blood was taken when the disease was first diagnosed, before any treatment began.

At least ten counts were recorded for this clonotype. The V end was cut by 1 base, the J end by 2 bases, with 11 bases between. CDR1 LGHDT and CDR2 YNNKEL come from the germline V gene (reference sequence). The CDR3 covers 15 residues. Patients showing uncontrolled infection, other autoimmune disease, pregnancy or lactation were ineligible. Amplification of TCR beta CDR3 regions used RNA as the template. Initially, a first-round RT-PCR of the TCR CDR3 employed the HTBI primer set. In TCRdb, the multiplex PCR reads were re-called with MiXCR into one record per CDR3 protein. Altogether around 34,000 distinct CDR3 sequences are present, 52% being singletons, with the ten largest covering roughly 25%.

The chain recombines TRBV3-1 with TRBJ1-2; D perhaps matches TRBD1 (6 bases). What was sequenced was blood. The TCR was taken from a woman between 35 and 50 years old with Graves' ophthalmopathy. As DNA, the CDR3 is TGTGCCAGCAGCCAAGTGGGGGCGAGGAACTATGGCTACACCTTC. Its protein product is CASSQVGARNYGYTF.